Included here is one TCR beta chain sequence, with context. The antigen remains unidentified. Looked up from germline, CDR1 is MDHEN and CDR2 is SYDVKM. Trimming took 3 bases from V and 1 from J, leaving 15 bases between them. The CDR3 is 16 residues long. These data originate in a study of cytomegalovirus exposure and HLA in healthy donors. Study-wide findings and caveats: In presence/absence analyses, roughly uniform sequencing depth across donors was assumed. There were several of the most significant clusters that appeared linked to common viral pathogens in a later analysis. By a later analysis, the bulk of CMV-associated TCR beta chains appeared HLA-restricted.

PCR primers comprised 60 Vbeta and 13 Jbeta primers. TCRdb's table, derived via immunoSEQ multiplex PCR, lists solely in-frame clones and lacks some. This sample has fewer than 200,000 clones, with about 82% found just once. J is TRBJ1-1 and V is TRBV28; a weak D match, TRBD1 (6 bases). Sequences were obtained from PBMCs. The TCR sequence derives from a female donor in good health and CMV-seronegative. The CDR3 nucleotides read TGTGCCAGCAGTTTGTTCCAGGGACAAAAGAACACTGAAGCTTTCTTT. The encoded protein is CASSLFQGQKNTEAFF.